This TCR beta chain was recovered during a study of human T cells and chemical hapten exposure. Across the whole study: The variation in per-sample TCR yields arose mainly from small differences in pooled library volumes.

TCRdb re-called the RACE reads through MiXCR, storing one row per CDR3 protein. Of 40,000 to 60,000 distinct CDR3 sequences listed, 9.3% are singletons. Regarding time point: patch test 1, 2 weeks after DPC sensitization. Treatment described: therapeutic diphenylcyclopropenone sensitization with weekly scalp DPC. Blood collection happened ahead of applying each patch test. The CDR3 totals 12 residues. In germline, CDR1 is SGHDT, CDR2 YYEEEE. V was shortened by 5 bases and J by 7 bases, with 12 bases between the two germline ends. This clonotype was seen ten or more times. The receptor was derived from a woman in her fifties or sixties with alopecia areata. Some clones in this sample may be carry-over from other donors' samples. The chain is built from TRBV5-6 and TRBJ1-2; D is possibly TRBD1 (5 bases). Here the sequenced sample was whole blood, taken in connection with sensitization to the hapten diphenylcyclopropenone (DPC). CDR3 DNA: TGTGCCAGCAGGATGCAGGGTATTGGCTACACCTTC. It is translated as CASRMQGIGYTF.